The next 9 T cell receptor beta chains were all read from a single sample in a study of T cells in Graves' hyperthyroidism and ophthalmopathy. Amplified TCR beta CDR3 regions came from RNA transcripts. HTBI primers were used for first-round RT-PCR of the TCR CDR3. TCRdb reprocessed the multiplex PCR reads with MiXCR, giving one entry per CDR3 protein. The data show a few hundred thousand distinct CDR3 sequences, about 45% seen once. Sequencing was done on a sample of peripheral blood or thyroid tissue (not recorded which). Every receptor here comes from a woman aged 18-29 years with Graves' hyperthyroidism.

The chain uses TRBV7-2 and TRBJ2-5, with D perhaps matching TRBD2 (7 bases). The V end was cut by 3 bases, the J end by 2 bases, with 13 bases between. Germline V gene lookup returns CDR1 SGHTA and CDR2 FQGNSA. The CDR3 has 15 amino acids. Written as DNA, the CDR3 is TGTGCCAGCAGCTTGGGAGGGACAAATCAAGAGACCCAGTACTTC. This codes for CASSLGGTNQETQYF.

V gene TRBV11-1 combines with J gene TRBJ1-2; TRBD1 might be the D (6 bases). Trimming cost V 4 bases and J 8 bases, with 20 bases left between them. The CDR3 is made up of 15 amino acids. Germline loops: CDR1 SGHAT, CDR2 FQDESV (reference sequence). CDR3 loop: CASSYVARGARGYTF. CDR3 sequence (DNA): TGTGCCAGCAGCTACGTCGCGCGGGGGGCGAGGGGCTACACCTTC. Together with reference TRBV11-1 and TRBJ1-2, the CDR3 gives the full variable domain: EAEVAQSPRYKITEKSQAVAFWCDPISGHATLYWYRQILGQGPELLVQFQDESVVDDSQLPKDRFSAERLKGVDSTLKIQPAELGDSAMYLCASSYVARGARGYTFGSGTRLTVV.

The V call is TRBV10-3, the J call TRBJ2-3, with TRBD2 matching 8 bases. V shed 4 bases and J 6 bases; nucleotides not matched to a gene: 9. CDR3 length: 15 residues. The germline gives CDR1 ENHRY, CDR2 SYGVKD. CDR3 amino acids: CAISATSERSDTQYF. CDR3 sequence (DNA): TGTGCCATCAGTGCGACTAGCGAACGTTCGGATACGCAGTATTTT.

This clonotype was seen ten or more times. The V and J genes are TRBV2 and TRBJ1-2; a weak D match, TRBD1 (6 bases). V lost 0 bases to trimming and J lost 6 bases, with 11 bases between them. The CDR3 has 14 residues. Germline loops: CDR1 SNHLY, CDR2 FYNNEI. CDR3 region: CASSEARGADGYTF. CDR3 nucleotides: TGTGCCAGCAGTGAAGCACGGGGGGCAGATGGCTACACCTTC. The full variable domain, its missing parts supplied by reference TRBV2 and TRBJ1-2, is EPEVTQTPSHQVTQMGQEVILRCVPISNHLYFYWYRQILGQKVEFLVSFYNNEISEKSEIFDDQFSVERPDGSNFTLKIRSTKLEDSAMYFCASSEARGADGYTFGSGTRLTVV.

The sample holds many counts of this clonotype. CDR3 amino acids: CAISERQGDNEKLFF. The CDR3 nucleotides read TGTGCCATCAGTGAGCGACAGGGTGATAATGAAAAACTGTTTTTT. The chain employs TRBV10-3 and TRBJ1-4, with 7 positions matching TRBD1. The germline V gene encodes CDR1 ENHRY and CDR2 SYGVKD. V shed 2 bases and J 4 bases; nucleotides not matched to a gene: 4. The CDR3 is 15 amino acids.

This clonotype occurred many times. The rearrangement links TRBV7-9 to TRBJ2-7; 9 nucleotides align to TRBD1. V gave up 4 bases and J gave up 6 bases; unmatched junction bases: 4. Germline CDR1 reads SEHNR; CDR2 reads FQNEAQ (reference sequence). The CDR3 consists of 13 residues. The CDR3 sequence is CASSYTGGVEQYF. CDR3 nucleotide sequence: TGTGCCAGCAGCTATACAGGGGGCGTCGAGCAGTACTTC.

This clonotype was seen a handful of times. The genes are TRBV2 and TRBJ1-2; D is perhaps TRBD1 (5 bases). Per germline, CDR1 SNHLY and CDR2 FYNNEI. The ends were cut back, 6 bases at V and 2 bases at J, with 16 bases in the middle. This CDR3 spans 15 amino acids. CDR3 DNA: TGTGCCAGCAGCAGGACCGGGACGGGGAACTATGGCTACACCTTC. It yields the protein CASSRTGTGNYGYTF.

The table lists this clonotype with many counts. The rearrangement uses TRBV7-9 and TRBJ2-7; 7 nucleotides line up with TRBD2. Germline V gives CDR1 SEHNR, CDR2 FQNEAQ (reference sequence). This CDR3 is 15 amino acids long. Trimming removed 3 bases from V and 0 bases from J; junction bases left unmatched: 5. CDR3 amino acids: CASSFSGGSSYEQYF. The CDR3, as DNA: TGTGCCAGCAGCTTTAGCGGCGGGAGCTCCTACGAGCAGTACTTC. The whole variable domain, remainder taken from reference TRBV7-9 and TRBJ2-7, is DTGVSQNPRHKITKRGQNVTFRCDPISEHNRLYWYRQTLGQGPEFLTYFQNEAQLEKSRLLSDRFSAERPKGSFSTLEIQRTEQGDSAMYLCASSFSGGSSYEQYFGPGTRLTVT.

In the case of this clonotype: The junction and the germline gene differ at one end; a read error may be behind it. CDR3 in amino acids: CATSDPGQGAGELFF. CDR3 DNA: TGTGCCACCAGTGACCCGGGACAGGGGGCCGGGGAGCTGTTTTTC. The J gene is TRBJ2-2, the V gene TRBV10-3, with 12 positions matching TRBD1. This CDR3 contains 15 residues. Germline loops: CDR1 ENHRY, CDR2 SYGVKD.